The rows below give T cell receptor beta chains drawn from one sample of a study of blood T cell repertoires in COVID-19. Data came from immunoSEQ multiplex PCR; TCRdb stores just in-frame clones and leaves some out. The sample consists of 210,000 or so clones, approximately 87% of them appearing once. The sample was PBMCs or T cells enriched from blood (not recorded which). These receptor sequences come from a woman in her fifties or sixties in a cohort exposed to, infected with or recovered from COVID-19 (not recorded which). Both conserved end residues are part of each CDR3. D genes are given only for firm matches. Rows give clone size only sometimes, using once, few, many, or a class for an expanded clone.

clone size: .; J gene: TRBJ1-5; V gene: TRBV5-1; D gene: .; CDR3 protein: CASSPNPGGSNQPQHF; CDR3 DNA: TGCGCCAGCAGCCCGAATCCCGGGGGGAGCAATCAGCCCCAGCATTTT
clone size: once; J gene: TRBJ2-1; V gene: TRBV3-1/TRBV3-2; D gene: TRBD2; CDR3 protein: CASSYDLAGSYNEQFF; CDR3 DNA: TGTGCCAGCAGCTACGACCTAGCGGGGTCCTACAATGAGCAGTTCTTC
clone size: .; J gene: TRBJ2-7; V gene: TRBV27; D gene: .; CDR3 protein: CASSFLEGLPYEQYF; CDR3 DNA: TGTGCCAGCAGTTTTCTGGAGGGGCTCCCCTACGAGCAGTACTTC
clone size: .; J gene: TRBJ2-7; V gene: TRBV4-2; D gene: .; CDR3 protein: CASSQEGGFSYEQYF; CDR3 DNA: TGTGCCAGCAGCCAAGAAGGGGGATTCTCCTACGAGCAGTACTTC
clone size: .; J gene: TRBJ1-2; V gene: TRBV10-3; D gene: TRBD1; CDR3 protein: CAISELTGSGGYTF; CDR3 DNA: TGTGCCATCAGTGAACTGACAGGGTCTGGTGGCTACACCTTC
clone size: .; J gene: TRBJ2-7; V gene: TRBV25-1; D gene: TRBD1; CDR3 protein: CASSETGRDEQYF; CDR3 DNA: TGTGCCAGCAGTGAGACAGGGCGAGACGAGCAGTACTTC
clone size: .; J gene: TRBJ2-1; V gene: TRBV7-6; D gene: TRBD2; CDR3 protein: CASSFALRGAYNEQFF; CDR3 DNA: TGTGCCAGCAGCTTTGCCTTGCGGGGGGCCTACAATGAGCAGTTCTTC
clone size: few; J gene: TRBJ1-2; V gene: TRBV6-2/TRBV6-3; D gene: .; CDR3 protein: CASSSDSYGYTF; CDR3 DNA: TGTGCCAGCAGTTCCGACAGCTATGGCTACACCTTC
clone size: .; J gene: TRBJ1-3; V gene: TRBV7-2; D gene: .; CDR3 protein: CASSSGAGNTIYF; CDR3 DNA: TGTGCCAGCAGCAGCGGGGCCGGAAACACCATATATTTT
clone size: .; J gene: TRBJ2-3; V gene: TRBV6-2/TRBV6-3; D gene: .; CDR3 protein: CASSTTGLSSTDTQYF; CDR3 DNA: TGTGCCAGCAGTACTACAGGGCTATCGTCCACAGATACGCAGTATTTT
clone size: .; J gene: TRBJ1-2; V gene: TRBV4-2; D gene: .; CDR3 protein: CASSQRTANYGYTF; CDR3 DNA: TGTGCCAGCAGCCAGAGGACAGCTAACTATGGCTACACCTTC
clone size: few; J gene: TRBJ1-1; V gene: TRBV5-1; D gene: .; CDR3 protein: CASSFGPAWQTLKTEAFF; CDR3 DNA: TGCGCCAGCAGCTTTGGGCCGGCATGGCAGACCCTGAAGACTGAAGCTTTCTTT
clone size: .; J gene: TRBJ1-5; V gene: TRBV4-3; D gene: .; CDR3 protein: CASSRGRASNQPQHF; CDR3 DNA: TGCGCCAGCAGCCGCGGGCGGGCGAGCAATCAGCCCCAGCATTTT
clone size: .; J gene: TRBJ1-6; V gene: TRBV9; D gene: .; CDR3 protein: CASSVAPGSPLHF; CDR3 DNA: TGTGCCAGCAGCGTAGCCCCGGGTTCACCCCTCCACTTT
clone size: .; J gene: TRBJ1-1; V gene: TRBV6-6; D gene: TRBD1; CDR3 protein: CASRGQNMNTEAFF; CDR3 DNA: TGTGCCAGCAGGGGACAGAATATGAACACTGAAGCTTTCTTT
clone size: once; J gene: TRBJ1-2; V gene: TRBV2; D gene: .; CDR3 protein: CASSETYSLGYTF; CDR3 DNA: TGTGCCAGCAGCGAGACTTATTCCCTGGGCTACACCTTC
clone size: once; J gene: TRBJ1-2; V gene: TRBV29-1; D gene: TRBD1; CDR3 protein: CSVARQGYGYTF; CDR3 DNA: TGCAGCGTCGCTCGACAGGGGTATGGCTACACCTTC
clone size: .; J gene: TRBJ2-2; V gene: TRBV29-1; D gene: .; CDR3 protein: CSVFNQGGGTGELFF; CDR3 DNA: TGCAGCGTTTTTAATCAGGGGGGCGGCACCGGGGAGCTGTTTTTT
clone size: .; J gene: TRBJ2-7; V gene: TRBV2; D gene: .; CDR3 protein: CASSVSLYSYEQYF; CDR3 DNA: TGTGCCAGCAGTGTCTCCTTATACTCCTACGAGCAGTACTTC
clone size: .; J gene: TRBJ1-6; V gene: TRBV5-1; D gene: .; CDR3 protein: CASRSDSNNSPLHF; CDR3 DNA: TGCGCCAGCAGGAGTGACAGCAATAATTCACCCCTCCACTTT
clone size: .; J gene: TRBJ1-3; V gene: TRBV11-3; D gene: TRBD1; CDR3 protein: CASSFGQGSGNTIYF; CDR3 DNA: TGTGCCAGCAGCTTCGGACAGGGGTCTGGAAACACCATATATTTT
clone size: .; J gene: TRBJ1-2; V gene: TRBV29-1; D gene: .; CDR3 protein: CSVGTGGLGYGYTF; CDR3 DNA: TGCAGCGTTGGAACCGGCGGTCTAGGCTATGGCTACACCTTC
clone size: .; J gene: TRBJ2-7; V gene: TRBV4-2; D gene: TRBD2; CDR3 protein: CASSLTSGGSYEQYF; CDR3 DNA: TGTGCCAGCAGCCTCACTAGCGGGGGGTCCTACGAGCAGTACTTC
clone size: .; J gene: TRBJ2-7; V gene: TRBV13; D gene: TRBD1; CDR3 protein: CASSSKGQNSYEQYF; CDR3 DNA: TGTGCCAGCAGCTCCAAGGGACAGAACTCCTACGAGCAGTACTTC
clone size: .; J gene: TRBJ1-5; V gene: TRBV3-1/TRBV3-2; D gene: .; CDR3 protein: CASSQEHTQPQHF; CDR3 DNA: TGTGCCAGCAGCCAAGAACACACTCAGCCCCAGCATTTT
clone size: .; J gene: TRBJ2-3; V gene: TRBV9; D gene: TRBD2; CDR3 protein: CASSVFSRGGGTDTQYF; CDR3 DNA: TGTGCCAGCAGCGTATTCAGCCGGGGGGGCGGCACAGATACGCAGTATTTT
clone size: few; J gene: TRBJ1-5; V gene: TRBV2; D gene: .; CDR3 protein: CASSPNKIEPQHF; CDR3 DNA: TGTGCCAGCAGTCCCAACAAGATTGAGCCCCAGCATTTT
clone size: .; J gene: TRBJ1-2; V gene: TRBV2; D gene: TRBD1; CDR3 protein: CANEQGAGGYTF; CDR3 DNA: TGTGCCAACGAACAGGGGGCCGGTGGCTACACCTTC
clone size: .; J gene: TRBJ1-1; V gene: TRBV3-1/TRBV3-2; D gene: .; CDR3 protein: CASSQGTKHTEAFF; CDR3 DNA: TGTGCCAGCAGCCAAGGGACAAAGCATACTGAAGCTTTCTTT
clone size: .; J gene: TRBJ2-7; V gene: TRBV3-1/TRBV3-2; D gene: .; CDR3 protein: CASRQTTTPTGEQYF; CDR3 DNA: TGTGCCAGCAGACAAACAACTACCCCGACAGGCGAGCAGTACTTC
clone size: .; J gene: TRBJ1-2; V gene: TRBV28; D gene: .; CDR3 protein: CASSSFTGIYGYTF; CDR3 DNA: TGTGCCAGCAGTTCATTCACAGGGATCTATGGCTACACCTTC
clone size: .; J gene: TRBJ2-7; V gene: TRBV2; D gene: .; CDR3 protein: CASRWRGPFDEQYF; CDR3 DNA: TGTGCCAGCAGGTGGCGGGGGCCCTTTGACGAGCAGTACTTC
clone size: .; J gene: TRBJ2-6; V gene: TRBV3-1/TRBV3-2; D gene: .; CDR3 protein: CASSQVRLRGFAGANVLTF; CDR3 DNA: TGTGCCAGCAGCCAAGTGAGACTCCGGGGATTTGCGGGGGCCAACGTCCTGACTTTC
clone size: .; J gene: TRBJ1-5; V gene: TRBV5-1; D gene: .; CDR3 protein: CASRGEGDQPQHF; CDR3 DNA: TGCGCCAGCAGGGGAGAGGGGGATCAGCCCCAGCATTTT
clone size: .; J gene: TRBJ2-6; V gene: TRBV5-4; D gene: TRBD1; CDR3 protein: CASSADRASGANVLTF; CDR3 DNA: TGTGCCAGCAGCGCGGACAGGGCCTCTGGGGCCAACGTCCTGACTTTC
clone size: .; J gene: TRBJ2-7; V gene: TRBV6-5; D gene: .; CDR3 protein: CASNRGSYYEQYF; CDR3 DNA: TGTGCCAGCAATCGGGGGTCATACTACGAGCAGTACTTC
clone size: once; J gene: TRBJ2-5; V gene: TRBV5-6; D gene: TRBD2; CDR3 protein: CASSSVAGKYQETQYF; CDR3 DNA: TGTGCCAGCAGCTCGGTAGCGGGGAAGTACCAAGAGACCCAGTACTTC
clone size: .; J gene: TRBJ1-1; V gene: TRBV28; D gene: TRBD1; CDR3 protein: CASSSGQGSTEAFF; CDR3 DNA: TGTGCCAGCAGCTCGGGACAGGGGAGTACTGAAGCTTTCTTT
clone size: .; J gene: TRBJ2-7; V gene: TRBV15; D gene: TRBD2; CDR3 protein: CATSRLGGSSYEQYF; CDR3 DNA: TGTGCCACCAGCAGGTTGGGGGGGAGCTCCTACGAGCAGTACTTC
clone size: .; J gene: TRBJ2-2; V gene: TRBV4-2; D gene: TRBD2; CDR3 protein: CASSQGEGNGELFF; CDR3 DNA: TGTGCCAGCAGCCAAGGGGAGGGAAACGGGGAGCTGTTTTTT
clone size: .; J gene: TRBJ1-1; V gene: TRBV6-1; D gene: TRBD1; CDR3 protein: CASSDGTGGNTEAFF; CDR3 DNA: TGTGCCAGCAGTGACGGGACAGGGGGGAACACTGAAGCTTTCTTT
clone size: .; J gene: TRBJ2-5; V gene: TRBV5-1; D gene: .; CDR3 protein: CASSLGASVIQETQYF; CDR3 DNA: TGCGCCAGCAGCTTGGGGGCTAGCGTGATACAAGAGACCCAGTACTTC